Each of the 21 T cell receptor beta chains below was sequenced from the same sample in a study of blood T cells in healthy people across ages. Together with a sample-barcoded 5' primer, a J-beta primer mix was included in a second PCR lasting about 7 to 11 cycles. TCRdb reanalysed the 5' RACE reads using MiXCR and keeps one entry per CDR3 protein. The sample has about 1.8 million distinct CDR3 sequences, around 50% seen once. Sequenced input: blood. These receptors were obtained from a middle-aged woman in good health.

V and J are TRBV4-3 and TRBJ2-7; the match to TRBD2 covers 8 bases. The germline V gene encodes CDR1 LGHNA and CDR2 YSLEER. Trimming took 0 bases from V and 5 from J; bases not matched to a gene: 6. The CDR3 covers 15 residues. DNA for the CDR3: TGCGCCAGCAGCCAAGATCAATGGCGGGGGGACGAGCAGTACTTC. It is translated as CASSQDQWRGDEQYF.

This clonotype was counted only a few times. The V and J genes are TRBV4-2 and TRBJ1-5; 9 bases are a match to TRBD1. The trim removed 4 bases at V and 5 bases at J, leaving 6 bases unmatched. The CDR3 totals 15 residues. The V gene's germline CDR1 is LGHNA and CDR2 YNFKEQ. The CDR3 loop is CASSRQGGGDQPQHF. The CDR3 region has the DNA TGTGCCAGCAGCCGACAGGGGGGCGGCGATCAGCCCCAGCATTTT.

This rearrangement joins TRBV5-6 to TRBJ1-2; 8 bases agree with TRBD1. Trimming took 4 bases from V and 8 from J; bases not matched to a gene: 13. The CDR3 loop spans 15 amino acids. The germline gives CDR1 SGHDT, CDR2 YYEEEE. In nucleotides, the CDR3 is TGTGCCAGCAGCCTCCGGACAGGGAGGGGAGGAGGCTACACCTTC. It translates to CASSLRTGRGGGYTF. The whole variable domain, remainder taken from reference TRBV5-6 and TRBJ1-2, is DAGVTQSPTHLIKTRGQQVTLRCSPKSGHDTVSWYQQALGQGPQFIFQYYEEEERQRGNFPDRFSGHQFPNYSSELNVNALLLGDSALYLCASSLRTGRGGGYTFGSGTRLTVV.

V is TRBV10-3 and J is TRBJ2-5; 13 nucleotides line up with TRBD2. This CDR3 comprises 16 residues. Germline V gene data show CDR1 as ENHRY and CDR2 as SYGVKD. After removal of 5 bases from V and 3 bases from J, the junction contained 6 bases not matched to a gene. CDR3 loop: CAISNPGTSGEETQYF. DNA for the CDR3: TGTGCCATCAGTAACCCTGGGACTAGCGGGGAAGAGACCCAGTACTTC.

The sample holds a few counts of this clonotype. V usage is TRBV7-9 and J usage is TRBJ2-5; 13 nucleotides line up with TRBD2. Trimming removed 6 bases from V and 5 bases from J; junction bases left unmatched: 9. Germline-derived CDR1 and CDR2 are SEHNR and FQNEAQ (reference sequence). The CDR3 runs 16 residues. This CDR3 is CASRPTSGGARETQYF. As DNA, the CDR3 is TGTGCCAGCAGACCTACTAGCGGGGGGGCCAGGGAGACCCAGTACTTC.

The chain joins TRBV6-2 or TRBV6-3 to TRBJ1-6; D is uncertain. V lost 2 bases, J lost 8 bases, and 4 bases lay in between. Germline V gene data show CDR1 as MNHEY and CDR2 as SVGEGT. CDR3 length: 12 amino acids. The DNA for the CDR3 is TGTGCCAGCAGTTACAAAGATTCACCCCTCCACTTT. It translates to CASSYKDSPLHF.

V gene TRBV18 combines with J gene TRBJ1-4; the D gene is possibly TRBD1 (6 bases). This CDR3 has 15 residues. V dropped 1 base and J dropped 5 bases, with 11 bases sitting between them. CDR1 is KGHSH, CDR2 LQKENI, per germline. CDR3 loop: CASSPRLGQNEKLFF. The CDR3 region has the DNA TGTGCCAGCTCACCACGTCTGGGACAAAATGAAAAACTGTTTTTT.

The V call is TRBV2, the J call TRBJ1-2, with 9 bases fitting TRBD1. The CDR3 extends over 18 amino acids. Trimming cost V 3 bases and J 5 bases; bases outside gene matches: 16. Germline assignment: CDR1 SNHLY and CDR2 FYNNEI. The CDR3 DNA reads as TGTGCCAGCAGTGATCTAACCCGGACCCGGGACAGGGAGTATGGCTACACCTTC. Translating it yields CASSDLTRTRDREYGYTF. Drawing the rest from reference TRBV2 and TRBJ1-2, the complete variable domain is EPEVTQTPSHQVTQMGQEVILRCVPISNHLYFYWYRQILGQKVEFLVSFYNNEISEKSEIFDDQFSVERPDGSNFTLKIRSTKLEDSAMYFCASSDLTRTRDREYGYTFGSGTRLTVV.

The V call is TRBV15, the J call TRBJ2-7; D may be TRBD1 or TRBD2 (7 bases each). Trimming stripped 5 bases from V and 7 bases from J, with 18 bases between. Germline V lookup: CDR1 LNHNV, CDR2 YYDKDF (reference sequence). The CDR3 runs to 14 residues. The CDR3 here is CATSGGGTAIEQYF. The CDR3 coding sequence is TGTGCCACCAGCGGGGGAGGGACAGCCATAGAGCAGTACTTC.

The chain joins TRBV28 to TRBJ2-5; TRBD2 matches 10 bases. V lost 11 bases and J lost 11; bases outside the gene matches: 17. The CDR3 contains 14 residues. The germline gives CDR1 MDHEN, CDR2 SYDVKM. The CDR3 is CASTSGGALREQYF. The CDR3 DNA is TGTGCCTCCACGAGCGGGGGGGCACTTCGGGAGCAGTACTTC.

This clonotype was observed a handful of times. CDR3 coding DNA: TGTGCCAGCAGCGCCGGGACAGGCACAGATACGCAGTATTTT. It is translated as CASSAGTGTDTQYF. This sequence joins TRBV11-1 and TRBJ2-3; 7 bases fit TRBD1. The CDR3 runs to 14 residues. Losses at the gene ends were 5 bases for V and 1 base for J; bases not matched to a gene: 3. In germline, CDR1 is SGHAT, CDR2 FQDESV (reference sequence).

The genes are TRBV2 and TRBJ2-5, with a possible D match to TRBD2 (6 bases). Between the trimmed V and J ends, which lost 4 bases and 5 bases, there was a span of 14 bases. CDR1 and CDR2 from the germline V gene are SNHLY and FYNNEI. This CDR3 is built from 14 residues. CDR3 nucleotides: TGTGCCAGCAGTGGGGACTCTCCTCGGGAGACCCAGTACTTC. It codes for CASSGDSPRETQYF. Drawing the rest from reference TRBV2 and TRBJ2-5, the complete variable domain is EPEVTQTPSHQVTQMGQEVILRCVPISNHLYFYWYRQILGQKVEFLVSFYNNEISEKSEIFDDQFSVERPDGSNFTLKIRSTKLEDSAMYFCASSGDSPRETQYFGPGTRLLVL.

The chain combines TRBV6-5 with TRBJ2-4, with D hard to call. Germline loops: CDR1 MNHEY, CDR2 SVGAGI. The CDR3 runs to 16 residues. V lost 5 bases to trimming and J lost 0 bases, with 14 bases between them. CDR3 in DNA: TGTGCCAGCAGTACGATCAGCCCCCGAGCCAAAAACATTCAGTACTTC. Translation: CASSTISPRAKNIQYF.

This chain uses TRBV10-3 with TRBJ2-3; D could derive from TRBD1 or TRBD2 (5 bases each). Germline CDR1 and CDR2: ENHRY and SYGVKD. V dropped 11 bases and J dropped 0 bases, with 21 bases sitting between them. The CDR3 length is 16 residues. CDR3 residues: CAAQEGLAASTDTQYF. In DNA, the CDR3 is TGTGCCGCGCAAGAGGGGCTAGCTGCTAGCACAGATACGCAGTATTTT.

The gene calls are TRBV20-1 and TRBJ2-3, with 10 bases lining up with TRBD2. This CDR3 contains 14 residues. Unmatched junction bases numbered 3, after V lost 2 bases and J lost 4 bases. Looked up from germline, CDR1 is DFQATT and CDR2 is SNEGSKA (reference sequence). CDR3 sequence: CSARQLAGSDTQYF. DNA of the CDR3: TGCAGTGCTAGACAACTAGCGGGGTCAGATACGCAGTATTTT.

The chain links TRBV7-2 to TRBJ1-1, with 9 bases lining up with TRBD1. The CDR3 contains 18 residues. Germline values: CDR1 SGHTA, CDR2 FQGNSA. With V trimmed by 2 bases and J by 2 bases, 12 bases remained unmatched. This chain's CDR3 is CASSLPGTGIVENTEAFF. The CDR3 DNA is TGTGCCAGCAGCTTACCTGGGACAGGGATAGTGGAAAACACTGAAGCTTTCTTT.

This clonotype turned up a few times. CDR3 sequence reads: CASSQDWGTKHNEQYF. CDR3 sequence (DNA): TGTGCCAGCAGCCAAGATTGGGGGACTAAACACAATGAGCAGTACTTC. The chain joins TRBV4-2 to TRBJ2-7, with 7 bases identical to TRBD2. The CDR3 spans 16 residues. The V and J ends lost 0 bases and 7 bases, in that order; junction bases with no gene match: 12. Germline CDR1 is LGHNA and CDR2 is YNFKEQ.

This clonotype appeared a few times. The chain couples TRBV12-3 or TRBV12-4 to TRBJ1-2; 7 nucleotides agree with TRBD1. After removal of 5 bases from V and 4 bases from J, the junction contained 10 bases not matched to a gene. The CDR3 length is 15 residues. CDR3 protein: CASSTGQAPGYGYTF. The CDR3 nucleotides read TGTGCCAGCAGTACAGGACAGGCGCCTGGCTATGGCTACACCTTC.

Concerning this clonotype: Just one base apart from a much larger clone, this may be a read error. This chain uses TRBV5-1 with TRBJ1-2; 9 bases agree with TRBD1. CDR3 length equals 13 residues. Germline V gene sequence: CDR1 SGHRS, CDR2 YFSETQ. V trimming: 3 bases; J trimming: 12 bases; junction bases outside the gene matches: 9. The CDR3 region is CASSSPGQGDHTF. In DNA, the CDR3 is TGCGCCAGCAGCTCACCGGGACAGGGCGACCACACCTTC.

The CDR3 DNA reads as TGTGCCAGCAGTCCAGGCAGGAGCAACAATGAGCAGTTCTTC. Translation gives CASSPGRSNNEQFF. The chain links TRBV7-2 to TRBJ2-1, with D hard to call. Looked up from germline, CDR1 is SGHTA and CDR2 is FQGNSA. The CDR3 spans 14 residues. The V end lost 6 bases, the J end lost 5 bases, and 14 bases lay between the germline ends.

The chain has TRBV7-2 and TRBJ1-2; the D gene is possibly TRBD1 (5 bases). Germline V lookup: CDR1 SGHTA, CDR2 FQGNSA. Trimming left V 5 bases short and J 5 bases short, with 12 bases between. The CDR3 sequence is 13 residues long. The CDR3 loop is CASSLFSGYGYTF. DNA of the CDR3: TGTGCCAGCAGCCTGTTTTCAGGGTATGGCTACACCTTC.